The 17 T cell receptor beta chains in this list originate from one sample, sequenced in a study of shared clonotypes between healthy human individuals. This table comes from immunoSEQ multiplex PCR, and its TCRdb copy is limited to in-frame clones, with some not included. The sample holds roughly 1 million clones, 78% seen once. Sequencing was performed on memory CD4+ T cells from PBMCs. Subset indicated: CD45RA-negative fraction. These receptors were obtained from a man aged 18-30 years in good health. Some clones in this sample may be carry-over from other donors' samples.

In its sample, this clone was seen once. This chain connects TRBV28 to TRBJ2-7; 8 nucleotides match TRBD2. V dropped 2 bases and J dropped 6; count of bases not matched to a gene: 6. The CDR3 has 14 residues. CDR1 and CDR2 from the germline V gene are MDHEN and SYDVKM. In nucleotides, the CDR3 is TGTGCCAGCAGTTTAGCGGGAGGCCTCTTCGAGCAGTACTTC. It codes for CASSLAGGLFEQYF.

J is TRBJ2-7 and V is TRBV5-8; TRBD2 agrees at 12 bases. The germline gives CDR1 SGHTS, CDR2 YDEGEE. V shed 2 bases and J 4 bases; nucleotides not matched to a gene: 10. This CDR3 has 17 amino acids. CDR3 amino acids: CASSFTPSGRGAYEQYF. The CDR3 bases are TGTGCCAGCAGCTTTACGCCTAGCGGGAGGGGTGCGTACGAGCAGTACTTC.

This chain connects TRBV9 to TRBJ1-5, with D maybe TRBD1 (5 bases). The CDR3 has 14 residues. Trimming removed 0 bases from V and 6 bases from J, with 10 bases in between. Germline V lookup: CDR1 SGDLS, CDR2 YYNGEE. In nucleotides, the CDR3 is TGTGCCAGCAGCGTAGGGGGGGGAGCTCAGCCCCAGCATTTT. This encodes CASSVGGGAQPQHF.

The J gene is TRBJ1-5, the V gene TRBV7-2; D call uncertain. The germline CDR1 and CDR2 sequences are SGHTA and FQGNSA. The CDR3 totals 12 residues. With 5 bases removed from V and 6 bases from J, the gap between germline ends came to 8 bases. The CDR3 reads CASSLISQPQHF. Here the CDR3 DNA reads TGTGCCAGCAGCCTAATAAGTCAGCCCCAGCATTTT. The full variable domain, completed using reference TRBV7-2 and TRBJ1-5, is GAGVSQSPSNKVTEKGKDVELRCDPISGHTALYWYRQSLGQGLEFLIYFQGNSAPDKSGLPSDRFSAERTGGSVSTLTIQRTQQEDSAVYLCASSLISQPQHFGDGTRLSIL.

The CDR3 sequence is CASSSTGGQGEQYF. The CDR3 region has the DNA TGTGCCAGCAGCTCGACAGGGGGCCAGGGCGAGCAGTACTTC. V usage is TRBV5-5 and J usage is TRBJ2-7, with 10 positions matching TRBD1. This CDR3 has 14 residues. Germline assignment: CDR1 SGHKS and CDR2 YYEKEE (reference sequence). Germline trimming cut 3 bases from V and 6 bases from J; bases unmatched to any gene: 6.

V usage is TRBV28 and J usage is TRBJ1-5; the D is unclear. CDR1 and CDR2 (germline): MDHEN, SYDVKM. V lost 5 bases and J 0 bases, leaving 11 bases between the germline ends. There are 15 residues in the CDR3. The CDR3 loop is CASSGPVYSNQPQHF. In DNA, the CDR3 is TGTGCCAGCAGTGGACCGGTCTATAGCAATCAGCCCCAGCATTTT.

The chain has TRBV6-5 and TRBJ1-1, with D possibly being TRBD1 (5 bases). The CDR3 totals 13 residues. Germline CDR1 reads MNHEY; CDR2 reads SVGAGI. V was trimmed by 6 bases and J by 1 base, leaving 9 bases between them. CDR3 loop: CASRQDGNTEAFF. CDR3 nucleotide sequence: TGTGCCAGCAGACAGGACGGGAACACTGAAGCTTTCTTT.

This clone has a handful of counts. The rearrangement links TRBV28 to TRBJ1-1; TRBD1 matches at 8 bases. The CDR3 has 15 amino acids. V dropped 7 bases and J dropped 1; count of bases not matched to a gene: 8. CDR1 MDHEN and CDR2 SYDVKM come from the germline V gene. The CDR3 loop reads CASKTRTGTNTEAFF. Here the CDR3 DNA reads TGTGCCAGCAAAACTCGGACAGGGACGAACACTGAAGCTTTCTTT. Complete variable domain (other parts from reference TRBV28 and TRBJ1-1): DVKVTQSSRYLVKRTGEKVFLECVQDMDHENMFWYRQDPGLGLRLIYFSYDVKMKEKGDIPEGYSVSREKKERFSLILESASTNQTSMYLCASKTRTGTNTEAFFGQGTRLTVV.

The rearrangement uses TRBV5-1 and TRBJ2-7; no firm D call. The CDR3 has 14 amino acids. V shed 0 bases and J shed 5 bases, with 12 bases lying between them. In germline, CDR1 is SGHRS, CDR2 YFSETQ. The CDR3 nucleotides read TGCGCCAGCAGCTTGGCGCTGGCAGCAGACGAGCAGTACTTC. This codes for CASSLALAADEQYF.

The V gene is TRBV28, the J gene TRBJ2-1, with 11 bases fitting TRBD1. This CDR3 region has 16 residues. V shed 6 bases and J 7 bases; nucleotides not matched to a gene: 11. The germline gives CDR1 MDHEN, CDR2 SYDVKM. As DNA, the CDR3 is TGTGCCAGCAGCCGTACCGGGACAGGGGGAGTTAATGAGCAGTTCTTC. Translation gives CASSRTGTGGVNEQFF.

This sequence joins TRBV28 and TRBJ2-1; D is possibly TRBD2 (6 bases). The V end lost 4 bases, the J end lost 5 bases, and 15 bases lay between the germline ends. The CDR3 is 15 residues long. CDR1 is MDHEN, CDR2 SYDVKM, per germline. The CDR3 DNA is TGTGCCAGCAGTTGGCAAGCGGGCAGGAACAATGAGCAGTTCTTC. Its protein is CASSWQAGRNNEQFF.

The chain links TRBV5-1 to TRBJ2-7, with 16 bases identical to TRBD2. Germline V CDR1 and CDR2: SGHRS, YFSETQ. V was pared by 6 bases and J by 2 bases, with 8 bases of the junction left unmatched. The CDR3 contains 17 residues. Here the CDR3 reads CASNRVGTSGRAYEQYF. The DNA of the CDR3 is TGCGCCAGCAATAGAGTCGGGACTAGCGGGAGGGCCTACGAGCAGTACTTC.

The chain couples TRBV7-2 to TRBJ2-7; a possible D gene is TRBD2 (5 bases). The ends were cut back, 2 bases at V and 4 bases at J, with 18 bases in the middle. There are 16 residues in the CDR3. Per germline, CDR1 SGHTA and CDR2 FQGNSA. The CDR3 nucleotides are TGTGCCAGCAGCTTATCGGGAAGGGAACTTGGGTACGAGCAGTACTTC. Protein sequence: CASSLSGRELGYEQYF.

The rearrangement links TRBV10-3 to TRBJ1-1; 7 bases fit TRBD1. Looked up from germline, CDR1 is ENHRY and CDR2 is SYGVKD. With 6 bases clipped from V and 1 base from J, the junction kept 8 bases outside the gene matches. The CDR3 spans 15 residues. The CDR3 sequence: CAISRDSRTNTEAFF. CDR3 DNA: TGTGCCATCAGCAGGGACAGCCGAACGAACACTGAAGCTTTCTTT.

The chain combines TRBV7-2 with TRBJ2-7, with D uncertain. The CDR3 totals 13 residues. V was pared by 7 bases and J by 2 bases, with 12 bases between. Germline V CDR1 and CDR2: SGHTA, FQGNSA. The CDR3: CASTLGVPYEQYF. The CDR3, as DNA: TGTGCCAGCACCCTCGGTGTTCCCTACGAGCAGTACTTC.

This chain links TRBV13 with TRBJ1-4, with TRBD1 matching over 9 bases. The junction had 6 bases not matched to a gene; V was cut back by 5 bases and J by 5 bases. Germline assignment: CDR1 PRHDT and CDR2 FYEKMQ (reference sequence). There are 15 residues in the CDR3. The CDR3 protein is CASSGPGQGNEKLFF. CDR3 DNA sequence: TGTGCCAGCAGCGGTCCGGGACAGGGCAATGAAAAACTGTTTTTT.

The chain recombines TRBV25-1 with TRBJ1-5, with 9 bases matching TRBD1. Per the germline V gene, CDR1 is MGHDK and CDR2 is SYGVNS. Trimming removed 5 bases from V and 7 bases from J; junction bases left unmatched: 6. The CDR3 consists of 14 residues. The CDR3 DNA is TGTGCCAGCAGTCAACAGGGGGCCCAACAGCCCCAGCATTTT. Its protein is CASSQQGAQQPQHF. The whole variable domain, remainder taken from reference TRBV25-1 and TRBJ1-5, is EADIYQTPRYLVIGTGKKITLECSQTMGHDKMYWYQQDPGMELHLIHYSYGVNSTEKGDLSSESTVSRIRTEHFPLTLESARPSHTSQYLCASSQQGAQQPQHFGDGTRLSIL.